This entry lists 27 T cell receptor beta chains sequenced from one sample in a study of CD8 T cells in Susac syndrome. The RNA input was roughly 0.45 to 1 ug, and it was reverse transcribed with random hexamers. TCRdb independently ran MiXCR on the immunoSEQ multiplex PCR reads; one entry per CDR3 protein. The sample has more than 100,000 distinct CDR3 sequences, roughly 95% seen once; the top ten hold roughly 0.13%. Sequencing was performed on CD4+ T cells from PBMCs. These receptors originate from a human donor in good health.

The chain recombines TRBV28 with TRBJ2-5; 7 bases fit TRBD1. The CDR3 consists of 13 residues. Unmatched junction bases numbered 10, after V lost 6 bases and J lost 9 bases. The germline V gene has CDR1 MDHEN and CDR2 SYDVKM. DNA for the CDR3: TGTGCCAGCAGCTCGACAGGGTTAGTGGCCCAGTACTTC. Translated, it gives CASSSTGLVAQYF.

The CDR3 DNA follows: TGTGCCAGCAGTTTATGGTACGAGCAGTACTTC. Protein: CASSLWYEQYF. V and J are TRBV28 and TRBJ2-7; no reliable D call. Germline V lookup: CDR1 MDHEN, CDR2 SYDVKM. The CDR3 is 11 residues long. Trimming shortened V by 0 bases and J by 4 bases, and 1 base separated the two germline ends.

The chain employs TRBV30 and TRBJ1-3; D not certain. Germline V gene sequence: CDR1 GTSNPN, CDR2 SVGIG (reference sequence). V dropped 1 base and J dropped 3 bases, with 10 bases sitting between them. The CDR3 is made up of 14 amino acids. The CDR3 DNA sequence: TGTGCCTGGAGTGGGACGACGATTGGAAACACCATATATTTT. It encodes CAWSGTTIGNTIYF.

The chain links TRBV5-1 to TRBJ2-7, with D possibly being TRBD1 (5 bases). The V and J ends lost 6 bases and 4 bases respectively, with 17 bases between them. The germline CDR1 and CDR2 sequences are SGHRS and YFSETQ. This CDR3 is built from 14 residues. This chain's CDR3 is CASTPSQGLYEQYF. In nucleotides, the CDR3 is TGCGCCAGCACCCCGAGCCAGGGCCTTTACGAGCAGTACTTC.

V and J are TRBV20-1 and TRBJ2-1; D gene ambiguous. This CDR3 has 15 amino acids. V lost 0 bases and J lost 0, with 9 bases in between. CDR1 is DFQATT, CDR2 SNEGSKA, per germline (reference sequence). DNA of the CDR3: TGCAGTGCTAGAGATAGCCTTATCTCCTACAATGAGCAGTTCTTC. Translation: CSARDSLISYNEQFF.

The chain employs TRBV7-2 and TRBJ2-7; 10 bases match TRBD1. Germline-derived CDR1 and CDR2 are SGHTA and FQGNSA. The CDR3 consists of 15 residues. J was trimmed by 5 bases and V by 7 bases; bases with no gene match: 11. DNA for the CDR3: TGTGCCAGCAACACACGGACAGGGGGTATCCACGAGCAGTACTTC. It yields the protein CASNTRTGGIHEQYF. The variable domain in full, with the rest retrieved from reference TRBV7-2 and TRBJ2-7, is GAGVSQSPSNKVTEKGKDVELRCDPISGHTALYWYRQSLGQGLEFLIYFQGNSAPDKSGLPSDRFSAERTGGSVSTLTIQRTQQEDSAVYLCASNTRTGGIHEQYFGPGTRLTVT.

The chain has TRBV20-1 and TRBJ2-1, with D possibly TRBD1 on 5 matching bases. Per the germline V gene, CDR1 is DFQATT and CDR2 is SNEGSKA (reference sequence). V lost 6 bases to trimming and J lost 7 bases, with 16 bases between them. CDR3 size: 13 residues. The CDR3 nucleotides are TGCAGTGCCATCCCCGACAGTGGGAATGAGCAGTTCTTC. Its translation: CSAIPDSGNEQFF.

The chain links TRBV29-1 to TRBJ2-1; no reliable D call. The germline gives CDR1 SQVTM, CDR2 ANQGSEA. The CDR3 covers 11 residues. The germline V and J ends were trimmed by 4 bases and 3 bases, with 4 bases remaining between them. The DNA of the CDR3 is TGCAGCGTTGCCCACTACAATGAGCAGTTCTTC. Residues: CSVAHYNEQFF.

The J gene is TRBJ1-2, the V gene TRBV7-2, with TRBD1 matching 9 bases. The germline CDR1 and CDR2 sequences are SGHTA and FQGNSA. V gave up 5 bases and J gave up 8 bases; unmatched junction bases: 9. The CDR3 has 14 residues. The CDR3 protein is CASSRGQGEYGYTF. CDR3 in DNA: TGTGCCAGCAGCCGGGGACAGGGAGAGTACGGCTACACCTTC.

The chain has TRBV18 and TRBJ2-7; 7 bases are a match to TRBD2. CDR3 length: 14 amino acids. V lost 2 bases, J lost 3 bases, and 4 bases stayed unmatched. In germline, CDR1 is KGHSH, CDR2 LQKENI. CDR3 coding DNA: TGTGCCAGCTCACCATCGGGAGGCGGCTACGAGCAGTACTTC. Translation: CASSPSGGGYEQYF.

The gene calls are TRBV24-1 and TRBJ2-3, with TRBD2 matching 8 bases. The CDR3 spans 16 residues. The germline V gene encodes CDR1 KGHDR and CDR2 SFDVKD. V lost 1 base and J lost 3; bases outside the gene matches: 5. The CDR3 nucleotides read TGTGCCACCAGTGATTTTAGAGCGGGAGTGACAGATACGCAGTATTTT. It yields the protein CATSDFRAGVTDTQYF.

The CDR3 DNA reads as TGTGCCAGTAGCACGACAGGGAACACTGAAGCTTTCTTT. Its protein product is CASSTTGNTEAFF. The rearrangement links TRBV19 to TRBJ1-1; D is perhaps TRBD1 (6 bases). Between the trimmed V and J ends, which lost 6 bases and 1 base, there was a span of 9 bases. Per germline, CDR1 LNHDA and CDR2 SQIVND (reference sequence). The CDR3 is made up of 13 amino acids. Complete variable domain (other parts from reference TRBV19 and TRBJ1-1): DGGITQSPKYLFRKEGQNVTLSCEQNLNHDAMYWYRQDPGQGLRLIYYSQIVNDFQKGDIAEGYSVSREKKESFPLTVTSAQKNPTAFYLCASSTTGNTEAFFGQGTRLTVV.

This clonotype came up a few times. The gene calls are TRBV5-1 and TRBJ2-2; unclear D gene. CDR1 SGHRS and CDR2 YFSETQ come from the germline V gene. The CDR3 totals 16 residues. Deletions cut 1 base from V and 7 bases from J, with 17 bases between. The CDR3 region has the DNA TGCGCCAGCAGCTTGATTTCCGCAGAGCAGAACGGGGAGCTGTTTTTT. Protein: CASSLISAEQNGELFF.

The chain links TRBV28 to TRBJ2-5; 8 nucleotides agree with TRBD1. J was trimmed by 5 bases and V by 4 bases; bases with no gene match: 6. The CDR3 has 14 amino acids. Germline CDR1 MDHEN, CDR2 SYDVKM. The CDR3 loop reads CASSSSGGYETQYF. The DNA for the CDR3 is TGTGCCAGCAGTTCATCAGGGGGCTATGAGACCCAGTACTTC.

The rearrangement joins TRBV18 to TRBJ2-1; maybe TRBD1 (5 bases). CDR1 KGHSH and CDR2 LQKENI come from the germline V gene. The length of the CDR3 is 14 residues. Trimming took off 2 bases at V and 7 bases at J, with 12 bases between the two ends. The CDR3 DNA reads as TGTGCCAGCTCACCAGGGGCTAGTGAAAATGAGCAGTTCTTC. Protein product: CASSPGASENEQFF.

V and J are TRBV6-2 or TRBV6-3 and TRBJ2-2; D uncertain. Germline assignment: CDR1 MNHEY and CDR2 SVGEGT. Deletions cut 6 bases from V and 1 base from J, with 9 bases between. The CDR3 is 14 residues long. Here the CDR3 DNA reads TGTGCCAGCAGACCCTCCAAGAACACCGGGGAGCTGTTTTTT. This codes for CASRPSKNTGELFF.

The sample holds one count of this clonotype. V and J are TRBV4-2 and TRBJ1-3; D not resolved. The CDR3 runs 15 residues. Germline V gives CDR1 LGHNA, CDR2 YNFKEQ. The ends were cut back, 0 bases at V and 0 bases at J, with 6 bases in the middle. The CDR3 coding sequence is TGTGCCAGCAGCCAAGATCGGACCTCTGGAAACACCATATATTTT. This codes for CASSQDRTSGNTIYF.

This clonotype was found once. The chain couples TRBV11-2 to TRBJ2-5; D not resolved. Germline V lookup: CDR1 SGHAT, CDR2 FQNNGV. The ends were cut back, 1 base at V and 4 bases at J, with 7 bases in the middle. This CDR3 spans 13 amino acids. CDR3 region: CASSLGGAETQYF. As DNA, the CDR3 is TGTGCCAGCAGCTTAGGAGGTGCAGAGACCCAGTACTTC. The variable domain in full, completed from reference TRBV11-2 and TRBJ2-5, reads EAGVAQSPRYKIIEKRQSVAFWCNPISGHATLYWYQQILGQGPKLLIQFQNNGVVDDSQLPKDRFSAERLKGVDSTLKIQPAKLEDSAVYLCASSLGGAETQYFGPGTRLLVL.

V usage is TRBV29-1 and J usage is TRBJ2-5; 9 bases agree with TRBD2. From germline, CDR1 is SQVTM and CDR2 ANQGSEA. The CDR3 runs to 11 residues. Here the CDR3 reads CTGLAGETQYF. CDR3 coding DNA: TGCACGGGACTAGCTGGTGAGACCCAGTACTTC.

This chain links TRBV13 with TRBJ2-1; 7 nucleotides agree with TRBD1. V was clipped by 2 bases and J by 1 base; unmatched bases: 2. CDR1 is PRHDT, CDR2 FYEKMQ, per germline (reference sequence). The CDR3 contains 15 residues. The CDR3 region has the DNA TGTGCCAGCAGCTTACCGGGACAGTCCTACAATGAGCAGTTCTTC. Encoded protein: CASSLPGQSYNEQFF.

The gene calls are TRBV7-9 and TRBJ2-6; TRBD2 aligns across 8 bases. The length of the CDR3 is 18 residues. V lost 6 bases to trimming and J lost 0 bases; unmatched junction nucleotides: 10. Germline CDR1 reads SEHNR; CDR2 reads FQNEAQ (reference sequence). CDR3 coding DNA: TGTGCCAGCAGGCCGGGGGGGCCCGGGGGCTCTGGGGCCAACGTCCTGACTTTC. It yields the protein CASRPGGPGGSGANVLTF.

V is TRBV28 and J is TRBJ2-6; 7 bases fit TRBD1. This CDR3 comprises 14 residues. Germline CDR1 reads MDHEN; CDR2 reads SYDVKM. The V segment lost 8 bases and the J segment 0 bases; nucleotides outside the gene matches: 1. CDR3 sequence reads: CASRTGSGANVLTF. The DNA for the CDR3 is TGTGCCAGCCGGACAGGCTCTGGGGCCAACGTCCTGACTTTC.

The chain recombines TRBV28 with TRBJ2-4; 10 bases agree with TRBD1. CDR1 MDHEN and CDR2 SYDVKM come from the germline V gene. V shed 2 bases, J shed 6 bases, and the junction held 10 bases outside the gene matches. The CDR3 runs 17 residues. The CDR3 sequence: CASSLPRDRGHGNIQYF. The CDR3 DNA is TGTGCCAGCAGTTTACCCCGGGACAGGGGTCATGGAAACATTCAGTACTTC.

The chain couples TRBV20-1 to TRBJ2-2; maybe TRBD2 (5 bases). CDR1 and CDR2 from the germline V gene are DFQATT and SNEGSKA (reference sequence). This CDR3 spans 13 amino acids. Deletions cut 3 bases from V and 7 bases from J, with 12 bases between. CDR3 in amino acids: CSASRAAIGELFF. The CDR3 bases are TGCAGTGCTAGTAGAGCGGCAATCGGGGAGCTGTTTTTT.

This clonotype was counted a single time. V usage is TRBV3-1 and J usage is TRBJ2-7; TRBD2 agrees at 12 bases. V shed 7 bases and J 6 bases; nucleotides not matched to a gene: 4. There are 13 residues in the CDR3. Germline V CDR1 and CDR2: LGHDT, YNNKEL (reference sequence). CDR3 DNA: TGTGCCAGCAAACTAGCGGGAGGCCCCGAGCAGTACTTC. This codes for CASKLAGGPEQYF.

The rearrangement uses TRBV29-1 and TRBJ2-3; TRBD2 matches 10 bases. The CDR3 covers 15 residues. Germline-derived CDR1 and CDR2 are SQVTM and ANQGSEA. The J segment lost 3 bases and the V segment lost 7 bases, leaving 10 bases of the junction unmatched. The DNA for the CDR3 is TGCAGCGGGAGCAGCGGGAGGGCCTGGACAGATACGCAGTATTTT. This translates into CSGSSGRAWTDTQYF.

V usage is TRBV12-3 or TRBV12-4 and J usage is TRBJ2-2; no clear D gene. V dropped 7 bases and J dropped 5 bases, with 14 bases sitting between them. This CDR3 is 14 amino acids long. CDR3 sequence (DNA): TGTGCCAGCACCCGGGCCCCCGATACCGGGGAGCTGTTTTTT. Translating gives CASTRAPDTGELFF.